This TCR beta chain was identified during a study of blood T cells in healthy people across ages. Healthy Caucasian individuals from Russia aged about 6 to 90 served as donors. This clonotype was seen a few times. Its antigen is not identified. The second PCR ran roughly 6 to 11 cycles with a sample-barcoded 5' primer and J-beta primers. All samples yielded 2.5 million or more CDR3-containing paired-end reads. MiXCR was run by TCRdb on the 5' RACE reads, yielding one entry per CDR3 protein. The sample gives about a million distinct CDR3 sequences, approximately 49% of which show up once; 10% to 15% is in the top ten. General observations from the study: Observed TCR beta diversity per million T cells went down as age went up. This fall followed a roughly linear course with age.

Sequenced material: blood. This sequence was found in a man aged 25 to 40 in good health.

The DNA of the CDR3 is TGTGCCAGCAGCCACAACAGGGGTTATAATTCACCCCTCCACTTT. Encoded protein: CASSHNRGYNSPLHF. The chain has TRBV3-1 and TRBJ1-6; 7 bases are a match to TRBD1. V lost 3 bases to trimming and J lost 4 bases; unmatched junction nucleotides: 3. Germline V gene data show CDR1 as LGHDT and CDR2 as YNNKEL (reference sequence). The CDR3 runs 15 residues.